The 26 T cell receptor beta chains below come from one sample, sequenced in a study of chemoradiotherapy in HPV16-positive cancers. Profiling relied on immunoSEQ multiplex PCR, and the TCRdb table lists in-frame clones only, not all of them. The sample shows 36,000 or so clones, around 80% of them seen only once. The material sequenced was blood, taken from a patient who underwent chemoradiotherapy. All receptors come from a human donor with HPV-associated anogenital cancer.

The chain has TRBV5-6 and TRBJ1-5; D is unclear. Germline V gives CDR1 SGHDT, CDR2 YYEEEE. Trimming pared 0 bases from V and 0 bases from J, leaving 10 bases between. The CDR3 has 16 residues. The CDR3 DNA sequence: TGTGCCAGCAGCTTGGGCGGGGAATATAGCAATCAGCCCCAGCATTTT. It encodes CASSLGGEYSNQPQHF.

This rearrangement joins TRBV6-5 to TRBJ2-7; 10 bases agree with TRBD2. CDR3 length equals 15 residues. In germline, CDR1 is MNHEY, CDR2 SVGAGI. J was trimmed by 2 bases and V by 6 bases; bases with no gene match: 7. The CDR3 DNA reads as TGTGCCAGCAGGCTCGGACTAGCGGAGACCTACGAGCAGTACTTC. It specifies CASRLGLAETYEQYF.

V and J are TRBV9 and TRBJ2-2; D may be TRBD1 (6 bases). From germline, CDR1 is SGDLS and CDR2 YYNGEE. The ends were cut back, 0 bases at V and 3 bases at J, with 12 bases in the middle. The CDR3 extends over 16 amino acids. The CDR3 region has the DNA TGTGCCAGCAGCGTAGTCTTGGCAGGGGACACCGGGGAGCTGTTTTTT. Protein: CASSVVLAGDTGELFF.

The DNA of the CDR3 is TGTGCCAGCAGTGAATTTGGTATCAGTTCACCCCTCCACTTT. It yields the protein CASSEFGISSPLHF. J is TRBJ1-6 and V is TRBV25-1; no clear D. CDR1 MGHDK and CDR2 SYGVNS come from the germline V gene. V was pared by 1 base and J by 9 bases, with 10 bases between. This CDR3 region has 14 residues.

The chain couples TRBV6-5 to TRBJ2-2; TRBD2 matches 7 bases. J was trimmed by 7 bases and V by 2 bases; bases with no gene match: 4. This CDR3 is 14 amino acids long. CDR1 and CDR2 from the germline V gene are MNHEY and SVGAGI. The DNA for the CDR3 is TGTGCCAGCAGTTACGAGAGGACTAGCGGGGAGCTGTTTTTT. It encodes CASSYERTSGELFF.

This clone was counted only a few times. The J gene is TRBJ1-2, the V gene TRBV9; 8 nucleotides match TRBD1. Looked up from germline, CDR1 is SGDLS and CDR2 is YYNGEE. Trimming took 3 bases from V and 8 from J; bases not matched to a gene: 12. This CDR3 has 15 residues. The CDR3 spells CASSAAATGEKGYTF. The CDR3 coding sequence is TGTGCCAGCAGCGCGGCGGCGACAGGGGAAAAAGGCTACACCTTC.

This clone was counted between two and nine times. V is TRBV14 and J is TRBJ1-1; D is ambiguous. CDR1 and CDR2 (germline): SGHDN, FVKESK. CDR3 length: 13 amino acids. Trimming left V 1 base short and J 1 base short, with 4 bases between. This CDR3 is CASSQVKNTEAFF. In nucleotides, the CDR3 is TGTGCCAGCAGCCAAGTCAAGAACACTGAAGCTTTCTTT.

V gene TRBV7-2 combines with J gene TRBJ1-2; TRBD1 matches at 9 bases. Germline V gene sequence: CDR1 SGHTA, CDR2 FQGNSA. With 5 bases clipped from V and 8 bases from J, the junction kept 6 bases outside the gene matches. This CDR3 contains 13 residues. Here the CDR3 reads CASSPRQGGGYTF. The CDR3 bases are TGTGCCAGCAGCCCACGACAGGGGGGAGGCTACACCTTC.

V is TRBV11-1 and J is TRBJ1-2; perhaps TRBD1 as D (5 bases). This CDR3 contains 16 residues. Between the trimmed V and J ends, which lost 1 base and 4 bases, there was a span of 16 bases. Germline loops: CDR1 SGHAT, CDR2 FQDESV (reference sequence). CDR3 coding DNA: TGTGCCAGCAGCTTAGATGGGGCAGCTTTAGGCTATGGCTACACCTTC. It is translated as CASSLDGAALGYGYTF.

The chain is built from TRBV11-2 and TRBJ2-2; no clear D gene. Germline loops: CDR1 SGHAT, CDR2 FQNNGV. V lost 8 bases and J lost 6, with 25 bases in between. This CDR3 region has 17 residues. For the CDR3, the DNA is TGTGCCAGCCCCTCTCCGGGCCCACAACAACTTGCCGGGGAGCTGTTTTTT. Protein product: CASPSPGPQQLAGELFF.

The V gene is TRBV27, the J gene TRBJ1-2; D unresolved. The CDR3 covers 13 residues. The V and J ends lost 5 bases and 4 bases respectively, with 11 bases between them. Germline V gene data show CDR1 as MNHEY and CDR2 as SMNVEV (reference sequence). CDR3 bases: TGTGCCAGCAGTGCCCCATGGGGCTATGGCTACACCTTC. This gives the protein CASSAPWGYGYTF.

V gene TRBV5-1 combines with J gene TRBJ2-5; no reliable D call. Germline V CDR1 and CDR2: SGHRS, YFSETQ. The CDR3 is made up of 14 amino acids. V was pared by 0 bases and J by 9 bases, with 15 bases between. The CDR3 DNA follows: TGCGCCAGCAGCTTGGACCCGGCAGTCCAGGCCCAGTACTTC. It encodes CASSLDPAVQAQYF.

This clone was found once. The chain carries TRBV27 and TRBJ1-5; weak D call: TRBD1 (5 bases). Germline assignment: CDR1 MNHEY and CDR2 SMNVEV (reference sequence). The CDR3 covers 14 residues. The V end lost 4 bases, the J end lost 10 bases, and 17 bases lay between the germline ends. The CDR3 bases are TGTGCCAGCAGTTCCGGGGCCGAGGCTTTACCCCAGCATTTT. It specifies CASSSGAEALPQHF.

The chain employs TRBV19 and TRBJ2-7, with D hard to call. V dropped 5 bases and J dropped 2 bases, with 13 bases sitting between them. The CDR3 runs 14 residues. Germline lookup yields CDR1 LNHDA and CDR2 SQIVND (reference sequence). The CDR3 sequence: CASSSRPGAYEQYF. CDR3 bases: TGTGCCAGTAGTTCCAGGCCTGGGGCCTACGAGCAGTACTTC. The full variable domain, its missing parts supplied by reference TRBV19 and TRBJ2-7, is DGGITQSPKYLFRKEGQNVTLSCEQNLNHDAMYWYRQDPGQGLRLIYYSQIVNDFQKGDIAEGYSVSREKKESFPLTVTSAQKNPTAFYLCASSSRPGAYEQYFGPGTRLTVT.

This clone occurred once. V and J are TRBV5-5 and TRBJ2-7; the D gene is possibly TRBD2 (6 bases). Deletions cut 4 bases from V and 2 bases from J, with 16 bases between. The CDR3 runs 15 residues. Per germline, CDR1 SGHKS and CDR2 YYEKEE (reference sequence). CDR3 nucleotides: TGTGCCAGCAGCCCTAGGGCGGGGTCAGCCTACGAGCAGTACTTC. Its translation: CASSPRAGSAYEQYF. The entire variable domain, with the rest obtained from reference TRBV5-5 and TRBJ2-7, is as follows: DAGVTQSPTHLIKTRGQQVTLRCSPISGHKSVSWYQQVLGQGPQFIFQYYEKEERGRGNFPDRFSARQFPNYSSELNVNALLLGDSALYLCASSPRAGSAYEQYFGPGTRLTVT.

This clone has only a few counts. The gene calls are TRBV28 and TRBJ1-5; 7 nucleotides line up with TRBD1. There are 14 residues in the CDR3. V shed 8 bases and J 5 bases; nucleotides not matched to a gene: 9. Germline lookup yields CDR1 MDHEN and CDR2 SYDVKM. The CDR3 here is CASVTGVGYQPQHF. CDR3 in DNA: TGTGCCAGCGTCACAGGGGTAGGATATCAGCCCCAGCATTTT. The full variable domain, rest sourced from reference TRBV28 and TRBJ1-5, is DVKVTQSSRYLVKRTGEKVFLECVQDMDHENMFWYRQDPGLGLRLIYFSYDVKMKEKGDIPEGYSVSREKKERFSLILESASTNQTSMYLCASVTGVGYQPQHFGDGTRLSIL.

The chain links TRBV6-6 to TRBJ2-1; TRBD2 is a possible D gene (7 bases). From germline, CDR1 is MNHNY and CDR2 SVGAGI (reference sequence). This CDR3 is built from 16 residues. V lost 5 bases to trimming and J lost 6 bases, with 20 bases between them. Here the CDR3 DNA reads TGTGCCAGCAGTAGCTTTTCGGGGGGCCATCCCAATGAGCAGTTCTTC. It specifies CASSSFSGGHPNEQFF.

The chain links TRBV5-6 to TRBJ1-6; 9 bases fit TRBD1. The CDR3 sequence is 18 residues long. The junction had 12 bases not matched to a gene; V was cut back by 4 bases and J by 4 bases. CDR1 is SGHDT and CDR2 is YYEEEE in the germline V gene. The CDR3 region is CASSHGQGPSPYNSPLHF. The CDR3 bases are TGTGCCAGCAGCCATGGACAGGGGCCCTCCCCTTATAATTCACCCCTCCACTTT. The full variable domain, rest sourced from reference TRBV5-6 and TRBJ1-6, is DAGVTQSPTHLIKTRGQQVTLRCSPKSGHDTVSWYQQALGQGPQFIFQYYEEEERQRGNFPDRFSGHQFPNYSSELNVNALLLGDSALYLCASSHGQGPSPYNSPLHFGNGTRLTVT.

This sequence joins TRBV4-1 and TRBJ1-2; D is possibly TRBD1 (5 bases). Germline V CDR1 and CDR2: MGHRA, YSYEKL. The CDR3 totals 16 residues. V gave up 3 bases and J gave up 1 base, with 15 bases separating them. This CDR3 reads CASSHVWGRSNYGYTF. The CDR3 bases are TGCGCCAGCAGCCATGTCTGGGGCAGGAGTAACTATGGCTACACCTTC.

The chain is built from TRBV2 and TRBJ2-5; D may be TRBD1 or TRBD2 (6 bases each). The ends were cut back, 6 bases at V and 5 bases at J, with 10 bases in the middle. The CDR3 consists of 12 residues. Germline V lookup: CDR1 SNHLY, CDR2 FYNNEI. The CDR3, as DNA: TGTGCCAGCAGCGGGGGCGGGGAGACCCAGTACTTC. Residues: CASSGGGETQYF.

The chain employs TRBV9 and TRBJ1-2; 7 nucleotides align to TRBD1. The CDR3 runs to 15 residues. With 0 bases clipped from V and 2 bases from J, the junction kept 4 bases outside the gene matches. Germline assignment: CDR1 SGDLS and CDR2 YYNGEE. The CDR3, as DNA: TGTGCCAGCAGCGTAGGGGCAGGGGGGAACTATGGCTACACCTTC. Its protein product is CASSVGAGGNYGYTF. Together with reference TRBV9 and TRBJ1-2, the CDR3 gives the full variable domain: DSGVTQTPKHLITATGQRVTLRCSPRSGDLSVYWYQQSLDQGLQFLIQYYNGEERAKGNILERFSAQQFPDLHSELNLSSLELGDSALYFCASSVGAGGNYGYTFGSGTRLTVV.

The chain is built from TRBV5-1 and TRBJ1-1, with D possibly matching TRBD1 (5 bases). CDR3 length: 13 residues. Per the germline V gene, CDR1 is SGHRS and CDR2 is YFSETQ. With 5 bases removed from V and 4 bases from J, the gap between germline ends came to 12 bases. CDR3 bases: TGCGCCAGCAGGGCAGGGCGAAGCACTGAAGCTTTCTTT. It is translated as CASRAGRSTEAFF.

The genes are TRBV4-3 and TRBJ2-2; 12 nucleotides agree with TRBD2. Germline V lookup: CDR1 LGHNA, CDR2 YSLEER. The CDR3 has 17 amino acids. Unmatched junction bases numbered 5, after V lost 2 bases and J lost 4 bases. The CDR3 DNA follows: TGCGCCAGCAGCCAATCTAGCGGGGGGGCCTTCACCGGGGAGCTGTTTTTT. Protein sequence: CASSQSSGGAFTGELFF.

The chain is built from TRBV7-9 and TRBJ2-7, with TRBD2 matching over 8 bases. The CDR3 contains 14 residues. Germline values: CDR1 SEHNR, CDR2 FQNEAQ (reference sequence). With 4 bases clipped from V and 3 bases from J, the junction kept 5 bases outside the gene matches. The CDR3 sequence is CASSWSGGLYEQYF. The DNA for the CDR3 is TGTGCCAGCAGCTGGAGCGGGGGCCTCTACGAGCAGTACTTC.

This clone was counted once. V and J are TRBV5-1 and TRBJ1-3; 7 bases match TRBD1. The trim removed 3 bases at V and 4 bases at J, leaving 1 base unmatched. CDR1 SGHRS and CDR2 YFSETQ come from the germline V gene. The CDR3 length is 13 residues. This chain's CDR3 is CASSSDRGNTIYF. The CDR3, as DNA: TGCGCCAGCAGCTCGGACAGGGGAAACACCATATATTTT.

This clone has only one observation. The chain joins TRBV14 to TRBJ1-2; 11 bases are a match to TRBD1. Germline lookup yields CDR1 SGHDN and CDR2 FVKESK. Trimming took 6 bases from V and 3 from J; bases not matched to a gene: 6. There are 15 residues in the CDR3. The CDR3 spells CASRRTGGIDYGYTF. The CDR3 coding sequence is TGTGCCAGCAGGAGGACAGGGGGCATAGACTATGGCTACACCTTC. Full variable domain (remainder filled in from reference TRBV14 and TRBJ1-2): EAGVTQFPSHSVIEKGQTVTLRCDPISGHDNLYWYRRVMGKEIKFLLHFVKESKQDESGMPNNRFLAERTGGTYSTLKVQPAELEDSGVYFCASRRTGGIDYGYTFGSGTRLTVV.